This TCR beta chain was retrieved from a study of PD-1 blockade in classical Hodgkin lymphoma. Background on the study: Intravenous nivolumab at 3 mg/kg was given to patients every 2 weeks. Findings and caveats of the study: Diversity in CD4+ TCRs, unlike that measured in CD8+ TCRs, had risen significantly by C4D1.

Clones were read by immunoSEQ multiplex PCR, and TCRdb kept only the in-frame ones, dropping some. The repertoire has about 44,000 clones, roughly 70% of them found once; the top ten carry 2.5% to 3.5%. This clone occurred once. Its target is not known. The sample carries other DNA sequences with the same CDR3. The V gene lost 3 bases and the J gene lost 5 bases, with 7 bases spanning the gap. Looked up from germline, CDR1 is MDHEN and CDR2 is SYDVKM. This CDR3 contains 13 residues. Stated time point: cycle 4 day 1 (C4D1), after more than 5 weeks of nivolumab. Every one of the patients relapsed after autologous stem cell transplantation (brentuximab vedotin exposure was variable). Best overall response was complete response, partial response or progressive disease in these relapsed/refractory classical Hodgkin lymphoma patients.

The clonotype originates from a human donor with classical Hodgkin lymphoma. The rearrangement links TRBV28 to TRBJ2-2; no clear D gene. This material consisted of peripheral blood mononuclear cells (PBMCs), taken before the fourth cycle of nivolumab. The CDR3: CASSLWDTGELFF. CDR3 sequence (DNA): TGTGCCAGCAGTTTGTGGGATACCGGGGAGCTGTTTTTT.